This entry is about one TCR beta chain. Some clones are missing from TCRdb's copy, which holds only in-frame ones; the method was immunoSEQ multiplex PCR. This repertoire shows some 51,000 clones, around nine tenths found once; its top ten account for around 14%. This entry comes from a study of blood T cell repertoires in COVID-19. Overall study: Spain, Italy and the United States supplied samples that represented acute and convalescent COVID-19. Sources were T cells, B-cell-depleted T cells, or PBMCs; the material itself was cDNA or gDNA.

This CDR3 has 14 residues. Trimming removed 0 bases from V and 10 bases from J; junction bases left unmatched: 4. Germline assignment: CDR1 SGHTA and CDR2 FQGTGA. This chain connects TRBV7-3 to TRBJ2-1; TRBD2 matches 9 bases. This TCR derives from a human donor with active COVID-19. The donor label of this sample is uncertain. The specimen was peripheral blood. CDR3 coding DNA: TGTGCCAGCAGCTTAACGACTAGCGGTCGGGAGCAGTTCTTC. Its protein product is CASSLTTSGREQFF.